The clone carrying this T cell receptor beta chain was seen ten or more times. What it binds is unknown. This specimen comes from a study of T cells in Graves' hyperthyroidism and ophthalmopathy. Amplified regions were TCR beta CDR3 sequences from RNA transcripts. The study used the HTBI primer set for a first-round RT-PCR of the TCR CDR3. TCRdb passed the multiplex PCR reads through MiXCR, listing each CDR3 protein once. The data hold approximately 620,000 distinct CDR3 sequences, with about 14% observed a single time. Findings and caveats of the study: Expanded thyroid clonotypes (above 0.001) were mostly also found in blood.

Patients were excluded for uncontrolled infection, other autoimmune disease, pregnancy or lactation. Thyroid ultrasound and orbital computed tomography, with clinical symptoms and serum thyroxine and TRAb, informed diagnoses. PBMCs were sourced from roughly 9.7 ml fresh peripheral blood. The length of the CDR3 is 12 residues. V shed 1 base, J shed 6 bases, and the junction held 1 base outside the gene matches. The germline V gene has CDR1 GTSNPN and CDR2 SVGIG (reference sequence). This clonotype was sampled from a woman younger than 45 with Graves' hyperthyroidism that later progressed to Graves' ophthalmopathy. The sample taken for sequencing was blood. This sequence joins TRBV30 and TRBJ2-5; 8 bases line up with TRBD2. The CDR3 DNA follows: TGTGCCTGGAGTGCGGGAGGGAAGACCCAGTACTTC. Its protein product is CAWSAGGKTQYF.